This T cell receptor (beta chain) was documented in a study of blood T cell repertoires in COVID-19. In the source study's methods: The assay estimated nucleated cells by amplifying reference gene primers. The table came from immunoSEQ multiplex PCR; TCRdb's copy has only in-frame clones and leaves some out. D and trimming were read from the DNA, whereas the V and J calls and clone size are those reported in that table. The top ten clones hold roughly 10% of a sample with around 140,000 clones, roughly 88% of them seen once. This clone was observed a few times. V lost 5 bases and J 2 bases, leaving 16 bases between the germline ends. Germline V gene sequence: CDR1 SGHTA, CDR2 FQGNSA. This CDR3 has 16 amino acids.

Sequencing was carried out using peripheral blood. The chain uses TRBV7-2 and TRBJ1-5; D may be TRBD1 (6 bases). The receptor was derived from a man aged 55 to 70 with active or convalescent COVID-19. The CDR3 spells CASSPQTGLRNQPQHF. CDR3 bases: TGTGCCAGCAGCCCCCAAACAGGGCTCCGCAATCAGCCCCAGCATTTT.